This T cell receptor beta chain was identified in a study of T-cell reconstitution after alpha-beta-depleted transplantation in children. During its preparation, the TCRbeta library received unique molecular identifiers. One entry per CDR3 protein, called by TCRdb with MiXCR from the PCR reads. The sample consists of around 480,000 distinct CDR3 sequences, approximately 32% of them appearing once. The CDR3 is 17 residues long. Germline-derived CDR1 and CDR2 are SGHVS and FQNEAQ. Between the trimmed V and J ends, which lost 4 bases and 0 bases, there was a span of 15 bases. This clonotype was detected once.

The origin of this receptor is a human donor who donated a stem cell graft to a child with aplastic anemia. This sample comprised PBMCs from the stem cell graft donor, obtained from the stem cell graft. This chain joins TRBV7-8 and TRBJ2-2, with D perhaps matching TRBD1 (6 bases). In DNA form, the CDR3 reads TGTGCCAGCAGCTCCCTCGGGACACCCTCGAACACCGGGGAGCTGTTTTTT. This encodes CASSSLGTPSNTGELFF.